Following are 23 T cell receptor beta chains from one sample sequenced in a study of graft-versus-host responses after intestinal transplantation. Profiled with immunoSEQ multiplex PCR; TCRdb holds only in-frame clones, not every one. The top ten hold approximately 0.17% of the sample, which has 80,000 to 100,000 clones, roughly 92% seen once. These receptors are not linked to any known antigen. The specimen comprised unstimulated CD4+ T cells sorted from spleen or lymph node cells, sampled before intestinal transplant. The receptors originated from a human donor who received an intestinal transplant.

The V gene is TRBV5-1, the J gene TRBJ2-7; D may be TRBD1 (6 bases). The CDR3 is 17 amino acids. V lost 2 bases and J 2 bases, leaving 20 bases between the germline ends. Germline CDR1 is SGHRS and CDR2 is YFSETQ. This chain's CDR3 is CASSLVRSGQGTYEQYF. The CDR3 coding sequence is TGCGCCAGCAGCTTAGTTCGGTCGGGGCAGGGGACCTACGAGCAGTACTTC.

The chain recombines TRBV14 with TRBJ2-1, with 8 bases matching TRBD2. CDR3 size: 16 residues. With V trimmed by 2 bases and J by 3 bases, 6 bases remained unmatched. The germline gives CDR1 SGHDN, CDR2 FVKESK. Here the CDR3 reads CASSQIAGPDYNEQFF. CDR3 nucleotides: TGTGCCAGCAGCCAAATAGCGGGGCCGGACTACAATGAGCAGTTCTTC.

The rearrangement uses TRBV6-5 and TRBJ2-1; 8 nucleotides match TRBD2. CDR1 is MNHEY, CDR2 SVGAGI, per germline. The CDR3 runs 15 residues. The V segment lost 5 bases and the J segment 4 bases; nucleotides outside the gene matches: 7. The CDR3 sequence: CASSRSGRVYNEQFF. The DNA of the CDR3 is TGTGCCAGCAGTCGAAGCGGGAGAGTGTACAATGAGCAGTTCTTC.

The chain couples TRBV5-4 to TRBJ2-7, with 10 nucleotides matching TRBD1. The CDR3 has 16 amino acids. CDR1 SGHNT and CDR2 YYREEE come from the germline V gene (reference sequence). Trimming cost V 5 bases and J 2 bases; bases outside gene matches: 10. In DNA form, the CDR3 reads TGTGCCAGCAGATTTGAACCGGGACAGGGGCCCTACGAGCAGTACTTC. Encoded protein: CASRFEPGQGPYEQYF.

The chain is built from TRBV6-6 and TRBJ2-3, with TRBD1 as a possible D gene (6 bases). V lost 2 bases, J lost 4 bases, and 16 bases lay in between. The CDR3 totals 16 residues. Germline V gene data show CDR1 as MNHNY and CDR2 as SVGAGI (reference sequence). The CDR3 sequence is CASSYLRQAVPDTQYF. CDR3 nucleotide sequence: TGTGCCAGCAGTTACCTGAGACAGGCCGTCCCAGATACGCAGTATTTT.

This clone is a singleton in its sample. The V call is TRBV5-1, the J call TRBJ2-5; 11 nucleotides match TRBD2. The ends lost 4 bases at V and 5 bases at J; junction bases unmatched: 13. The CDR3 runs 17 residues. From germline, CDR1 is SGHRS and CDR2 YFSETQ. As DNA, the CDR3 is TGCGCCAGCAGCGCGGGGACTAGCGGAACGGCCTCGGAGACCCAGTACTTC. It codes for CASSAGTSGTASETQYF.

V and J are TRBV9 and TRBJ2-7; D call uncertain. CDR3 length equals 13 residues. Trimming removed 0 bases at V and 4 bases at J, with 8 bases between. Germline V lookup: CDR1 SGDLS, CDR2 YYNGEE. The CDR3: CASSVVASYEQYF. The CDR3 nucleotides read TGTGCCAGCAGCGTAGTGGCCTCATACGAGCAGTACTTC.

The chain recombines TRBV6-1 with TRBJ1-4, with D unresolved. The ends were cut back, 2 bases at V and 6 bases at J, with 16 bases in the middle. From germline, CDR1 is MNHNS and CDR2 SASEGT. The CDR3 is made up of 16 amino acids. CDR3 bases: TGTGCCAGCAGTGAAAACGGTCGGAACTATGATGAAAAACTGTTTTTT. Amino acid sequence: CASSENGRNYDEKLFF.

The rearrangement uses TRBV7-9 and TRBJ2-2, with a possible D match to TRBD2 (5 bases). The CDR3 loop spans 16 amino acids. V lost 4 bases to trimming and J lost 0 bases, with 12 bases between them. Germline values: CDR1 SEHNR, CDR2 FQNEAQ (reference sequence). The CDR3 DNA reads as TGTGCCAGCAGCTCCCTTAGCGTCTCGAACACCGGGGAGCTGTTTTTT. Encoded protein: CASSSLSVSNTGELFF.

V gene TRBV7-3 combines with J gene TRBJ2-3; 7 nucleotides line up with TRBD2. The length of the CDR3 is 16 residues. With 7 bases clipped from V and 6 bases from J, the junction kept 16 bases outside the gene matches. CDR1 and CDR2 from the germline V gene are SGHTA and FQGTGA. CDR3: CASTPGSSGARDTQYF. The CDR3 DNA reads TGTGCCAGCACCCCAGGTAGCAGCGGGGCCCGCGATACGCAGTATTTT.

In nucleotides, the CDR3 is TGTGCCTGGAGTGATCCAGGGGGCGGGTACGAGCAGTACTTC. It codes for CAWSDPGGGYEQYF. The chain carries TRBV30 and TRBJ2-7; 8 bases are shared with TRBD1. The CDR3 extends over 14 amino acids. Per the germline V gene, CDR1 is GTSNPN and CDR2 is SVGIG (reference sequence). Trimming took 1 base from V and 4 from J; bases not matched to a gene: 6.

The genes are TRBV9 and TRBJ2-3; 9 bases are a match to TRBD2. The V and J ends lost 0 bases and 2 bases, in that order; junction bases with no gene match: 4. The germline gives CDR1 SGDLS, CDR2 YYNGEE. The CDR3 totals 16 residues. The CDR3 DNA sequence: TGTGCCAGCAGCGTAGGGGGGACTAGCCCCACAGATACGCAGTATTTT. Protein sequence: CASSVGGTSPTDTQYF.

This chain joins TRBV9 and TRBJ2-3, with 8 nucleotides matching TRBD2. The CDR3 is 16 amino acids. Trimming cost V 4 bases and J 3 bases; bases outside gene matches: 10. The V gene's germline CDR1 is SGDLS and CDR2 YYNGEE. In DNA form, the CDR3 reads TGTGCCAGCAGCTTAGGCCGGGGGGGCCAAACAGATACGCAGTATTTT. Translated, it gives CASSLGRGGQTDTQYF.

The V and J genes are TRBV28 and TRBJ1-2; the D gene is possibly TRBD1 (5 bases). The germline V and J ends were trimmed by 5 bases and 7 bases, with 14 bases remaining between them. The germline CDR1 and CDR2 sequences are MDHEN and SYDVKM. CDR3 length: 13 residues. CDR3 amino acids: CASSRTPGGGYTF. CDR3 nucleotide sequence: TGTGCCAGCAGTCGGACCCCGGGGGGTGGCTACACCTTC.

The chain is built from TRBV18 and TRBJ1-1, with TRBD1 identical over 7 bases. V was clipped by 1 base and J by 3 bases; unmatched bases: 8. The CDR3 is 16 residues long. CDR1 and CDR2 (germline): KGHSH, LQKENI. DNA for the CDR3: TGTGCCAGCTCACCACGAAATGGACAGGTCTACACTGAAGCTTTCTTT. This translates into CASSPRNGQVYTEAFF. Combining the CDR3 with reference TRBV18 and TRBJ1-1 gives the whole variable domain NAGVMQNPRHLVRRRGQEARLRCSPMKGHSHVYWYRQLPEEGLKFMVYLQKENIIDESGMPKERFSAEFPKEGPSILRIQQVVRGDSAAYFCASSPRNGQVYTEAFFGQGTRLTVV.

The chain is built from TRBV7-8 and TRBJ1-5; perhaps TRBD1 as D (6 bases). Germline-derived CDR1 and CDR2 are SGHVS and FQNEAQ. There are 16 residues in the CDR3. The V and J ends lost 1 base and 4 bases respectively, with 14 bases between them. The CDR3 spells CASSLELGTMNQPQHF. The CDR3 DNA follows: TGTGCCAGCAGCTTAGAATTAGGGACAATGAATCAGCCCCAGCATTTT.

DNA of the CDR3: TGTGCCAGCAGCTCCGGGCGAATTAACAGGGAGCCTAACTATGGCTACACCTTC. This translates into CASSSGRINREPNYGYTF. The V gene is TRBV11-2, the J gene TRBJ1-2; tentative D call: TRBD1 (6 bases). V was shortened by 4 bases and J by 0 bases, with 21 bases between the two germline ends. The length of the CDR3 is 18 residues. Per the germline V gene, CDR1 is SGHAT and CDR2 is FQNNGV.

The chain employs TRBV5-1 and TRBJ1-1; possibly TRBD1 for D (6 bases). V was clipped by 2 bases and J by 0 bases, with 8 bases between them. Germline V gene data show CDR1 as SGHRS and CDR2 as YFSETQ. This CDR3 is 14 amino acids long. CDR3 bases: TGCGCCAGCAGCTTAGGGGGAATGAACACTGAAGCTTTCTTT. Translating gives CASSLGGMNTEAFF.

On this clone itself: Other DNA sequences in this specimen translate into the identical CDR3. The chain joins TRBV5-4 to TRBJ2-1, with D tentatively TRBD2 (6 bases). Between the trimmed V and J ends, which lost 5 bases and 10 bases, there was a span of 19 bases. Germline lookup yields CDR1 SGHNT and CDR2 YYREEE (reference sequence). This CDR3 is 14 amino acids long. The CDR3 nucleotides read TGTGCCAGCAGTCCCCCCCGCGGGGCTAGAGAGCAGTTCTTC. Translated: CASSPPRGAREQFF.

The V gene is TRBV9, the J gene TRBJ2-3; 7 bases are shared with TRBD1. The length of the CDR3 is 14 residues. V was pared by 2 bases and J by 5 bases, with 5 bases of the junction left unmatched. Germline loops: CDR1 SGDLS, CDR2 YYNGEE. The CDR3 reads CASSVSPGGDTQYF. DNA of the CDR3: TGTGCCAGCAGCGTGTCTCCAGGGGGAGATACGCAGTATTTT.

Comment on this clone: Mismatch with germline at one junction end may stem from a read error. The chain recombines TRBV4-2 with TRBJ2-2, with 8 positions matching TRBD2. Germline CDR1 and CDR2: LGHNA and YNFKEQ. CDR3 length equals 15 residues. This chain's CDR3 is CASNQEREYGGELFF. The CDR3 bases are TGTGCCAGCAACCAAGAGCGGGAGTATGGCGGGGAGCTGTTTTTT.

The chain has TRBV6-6 and TRBJ1-5, with D tentatively TRBD1 (5 bases). This CDR3 comprises 16 residues. From germline, CDR1 is MNHNY and CDR2 SVGAGI (reference sequence). V gave up 2 bases and J gave up 3 bases, with 14 bases separating them. Written as DNA, the CDR3 is TGTGCCAGCAGTTACCGGAAACGGGGGAACAATCAGCCCCAGCATTTT. Encoded protein: CASSYRKRGNNQPQHF.

The CDR3 is CAWDRLIWKNTEAFF. The DNA for the CDR3 is TGTGCCTGGGACAGGCTAATTTGGAAGAACACTGAAGCTTTCTTT. The rearrangement joins TRBV30 to TRBJ1-1, with a possible D match to TRBD1 (6 bases). Per the germline V gene, CDR1 is GTSNPN and CDR2 is SVGIG (reference sequence). The CDR3 length is 15 residues. The V and J ends lost 5 bases and 1 base respectively, with 17 bases between them. Together with reference TRBV30 and TRBJ1-1, the CDR3 gives the full variable domain: SQTIHQWPATLVQPVGSPLSLECTVEGTSNPNLYWYRQAAGRGLQLLFYSVGIGQISSEVPQNLSASRPQDRQFILSSKKLLLSDSGFYLCAWDRLIWKNTEAFFGQGTRLTVV.